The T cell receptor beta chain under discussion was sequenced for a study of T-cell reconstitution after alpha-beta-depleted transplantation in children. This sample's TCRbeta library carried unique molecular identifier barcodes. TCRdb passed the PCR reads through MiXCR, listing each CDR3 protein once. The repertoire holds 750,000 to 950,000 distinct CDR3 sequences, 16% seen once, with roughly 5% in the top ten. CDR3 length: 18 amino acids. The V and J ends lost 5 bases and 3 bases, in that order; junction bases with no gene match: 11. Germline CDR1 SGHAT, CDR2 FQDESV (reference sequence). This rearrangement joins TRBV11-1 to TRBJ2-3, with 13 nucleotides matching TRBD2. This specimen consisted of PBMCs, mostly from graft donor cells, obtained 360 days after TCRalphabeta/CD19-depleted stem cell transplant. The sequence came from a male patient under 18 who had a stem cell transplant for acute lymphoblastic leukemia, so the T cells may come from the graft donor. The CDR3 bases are TGTGCCAGCAGCCCCGGGACTAGCGGGATGATGGGAACAGATACGCAGTATTTT. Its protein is CASSPGTSGMMGTDTQYF.